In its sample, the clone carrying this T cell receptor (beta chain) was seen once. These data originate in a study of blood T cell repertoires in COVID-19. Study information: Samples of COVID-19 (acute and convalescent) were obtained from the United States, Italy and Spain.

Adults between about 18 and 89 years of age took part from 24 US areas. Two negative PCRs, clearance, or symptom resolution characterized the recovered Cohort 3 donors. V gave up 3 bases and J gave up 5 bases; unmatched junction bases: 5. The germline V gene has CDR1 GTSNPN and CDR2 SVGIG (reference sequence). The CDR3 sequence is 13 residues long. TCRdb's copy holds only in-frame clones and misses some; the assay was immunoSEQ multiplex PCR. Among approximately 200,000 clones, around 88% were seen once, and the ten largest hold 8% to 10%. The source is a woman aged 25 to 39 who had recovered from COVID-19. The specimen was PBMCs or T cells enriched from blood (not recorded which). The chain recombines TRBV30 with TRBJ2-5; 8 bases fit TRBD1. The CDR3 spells CAWSRNRGETQYF. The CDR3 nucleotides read TGTGCCTGGAGCCGAAACAGGGGGGAGACCCAGTACTTC.